The clone carrying this TCR beta chain has just a few counts. The antigen is not known. The junction departs from the called germline gene at one end, perhaps through a read error. The data were taken from a study of glioma-infiltrating T cells. Amplification of TCR alpha and beta CDR3 regions from RNA used iRepertoire nested multiplex PCR. Tissue mRNA or PBMC total RNA, 100-400 ng, went into one-step reverse transcription and amplification. TCRdb redid the calling of the multiplex PCR reads with MiXCR, one entry per CDR3 protein. The table shows about 130,000 distinct CDR3 sequences, with around 23% occurring only once. The CDR3 covers 13 residues. From germline, CDR1 is SNHLY and CDR2 FYNNEI. Study-wide findings and caveats: Gliomas, especially low-grade, showed above-expected tissue-blood divergence; non-neoplastic patients showed below.

Sequenced input: glioma tissue, nonneoplastic brain tissue, or PBMCs (not recorded which). The receptor was isolated from a human donor with low-grade glioma or glioblastoma, undergoing nonglioma brain surgery, or in good health (not recorded which). V gene TRBV2 combines with J gene TRBJ2-1; tentative D call: TRBD1 (5 bases). CDR3 in DNA: TGTGCCAGCAGTGAAAGTGTGCAGGGCGTCCGTATCTTC. It is translated as CASSESVQGVRIF.